This T cell receptor (beta chain) was found in a study of monozygotic twins with inflammatory bowel disease. Findings of the study overall: Whether twins were concordant or discordant made no difference to repertoire similarity, possibly from limited power.

Notes on this clonotype: Its cognate antigen is unknown.

This CDR3 contains 11 residues. UMIs containing a 6-nucleotide sample barcode were added via template switching. TCRdb reprocessed the 5' RACE reads, with one entry per CDR3 protein and no DNA. The sample's table shows about 380,000 distinct CDR3 sequences. Sequences were obtained from blood. The chain has TRBV12-3 or TRBV12-4 and TRBJ2-7; TCRdb indicates TRBD1, and absent DNA this call remains unverified. The TCR comes from a human donor with ulcerative colitis or Crohn's disease, or a healthy co-twin of an affected twin (not recorded which). The CDR3 spells CASSLGQKQYF.